The sequence of this T cell receptor beta chain was determined in a study of cytomegalovirus exposure and HLA in healthy donors. Study details: Early release data held approximately 81 million unique TCRs from HLA-typed donors. General observations from the study: Later on, an analysis found that several of the most significant clusters appeared to be linked to common viral pathogens, which included parvovirus B19.

This CDR3 is 12 amino acids long. The germline gives CDR1 SQVTM, CDR2 ANQGSEA. J was trimmed by 7 bases and V by 7 bases; bases with no gene match: 9. The PCR contained 60 Vbeta and 13 Jbeta primers. The table came from immunoSEQ multiplex PCR; TCRdb's copy has only in-frame clones and leaves some out. The sample has around 150,000 clones; 65% to 85% are singletons. In regard to this clone: What it binds is not known.

The sequenced sample was PBMCs. The chain employs TRBV29-1 and TRBJ2-7; TRBD2 agrees at 8 bases. The sequence was collected from a man in his fifties in good health and CMV-seronegative. The CDR3 region is CSAGGGPYEQYF. CDR3 nucleotide sequence: TGCAGCGCCGGGGGGGGGCCGTATGAGCAGTACTTC.